What follows are 17 T cell receptor beta chains derived from one specimen sequenced in a study of T-cell reconstitution after alpha-beta-depleted transplantation in children. TCRbeta library construction was performed incorporating unique molecular identifiers. TCRdb processed the PCR reads anew with MiXCR; each CDR3 protein has one entry. Seen here are 220,000 or so distinct CDR3 sequences, roughly 8.2% observed once, and the top ten hold 5% to 8%. The material was PBMCs, mostly from graft donor cells, obtained 180 days after TCRalphabeta/CD19-depleted stem cell transplant. These receptors came from a male patient aged 10 to 17 who had a stem cell transplant for acute lymphoblastic leukemia, so the T cells may come from the graft donor.

This clonotype has at least ten counts. V and J are TRBV7-8 and TRBJ2-7, with D unclear. Trimming shortened V by 6 bases and J by 3 bases, and 27 bases separated the two germline ends. Germline CDR1 SGHVS, CDR2 FQNEAQ. This CDR3 has 18 amino acids. This chain's CDR3 is CASSSPQLLRRTGYEQYF. DNA of the CDR3: TGTGCCAGCAGTTCACCCCAATTGCTGCGGCGAACGGGCTACGAGCAGTACTTC. Full variable domain (outside the CDR3, taken from reference TRBV7-8 and TRBJ2-7): GAGVSQSPRYKVAKRGQDVALRCDPISGHVSLFWYQQALGQGPEFLTYFQNEAQLDKSGLPSDRFFAERPEGSVSTLKIQRTQQEDSAVYLCASSSPQLLRRTGYEQYFGPGTRLTVT.

This clonotype was observed many times. This chain joins TRBV20-1 and TRBJ2-3; 11 nucleotides line up with TRBD2. This CDR3 comprises 13 residues. CDR1 DFQATT and CDR2 SNEGSKA come from the germline V gene (reference sequence). Trimming took 4 bases from V and 6 from J; bases not matched to a gene: 3. The CDR3 region is CSATPSGRDTQYF. The DNA for the CDR3 is TGCAGTGCTACGCCTAGCGGGAGGGATACGCAGTATTTT.

This clonotype has just one count. V is TRBV3-1 and J is TRBJ2-7; TRBD2 agrees at 7 bases. CDR1 is LGHDT, CDR2 YNNKEL, per germline (reference sequence). The CDR3 is 19 amino acids. V was clipped by 4 bases and J by 2 bases; unmatched bases: 20. The CDR3 here is CASSRSRGRATPSTYEQYF. The CDR3 DNA reads TGTGCCAGCAGCCGCTCTAGAGGGAGGGCTACGCCCAGTACCTACGAGCAGTACTTC.

In its sample, this clonotype was seen many times. V is TRBV6-5 and J is TRBJ2-3; 9 nucleotides agree with TRBD2. The CDR3 spans 17 residues. Germline V gene data show CDR1 as MNHEY and CDR2 as SVGAGI. The V and J ends lost 8 bases and 3 bases, in that order; junction bases with no gene match: 15. The CDR3 region is CASGRRRASGKTDTQYF. CDR3 DNA: TGTGCCAGCGGTCGACGTAGGGCTAGCGGGAAGACAGATACGCAGTATTTT.

This clonotype was seen ten or more times. The chain joins TRBV5-1 to TRBJ2-1, with 9 bases identical to TRBD1. Germline V gene sequence: CDR1 SGHRS, CDR2 YFSETQ. The CDR3 length is 17 residues. After removal of 2 bases from V and 9 bases from J, the junction contained 15 bases not matched to a gene. CDR3 bases: TGCGCCAGCAGCTTAGCCGGGACAGGGATCGAAGAGAGTGAGCAGTTCTTC. This gives the protein CASSLAGTGIEESEQFF.

Details on this clonotype: With a much larger clone just one base away, this may be a read error. The rearrangement joins TRBV21-1 to TRBJ2-5; the D call of TRBD2 is as the table states it, not checked on the DNA. TRBV21-1 is recorded as a pseudogene. The CDR3 is 17 residues long. CDR3 coding DNA: TGTGCCAGCAGTTCAAGCGGGACTAGCGGGAGGAGAGAGACCCAGTACTTC. Protein product: CASSSSGTSGRRETQYF.

This clonotype was seen many times. The genes are TRBV5-1 and TRBJ1-1; 11 bases align to TRBD1. This CDR3 has 16 amino acids. V was pared by 4 bases and J by 11 bases, with 16 bases of the junction left unmatched. Germline V lookup: CDR1 SGHRS, CDR2 YFSETQ. CDR3 DNA: TGCGCCAGCAGCCCCTGGACAGGGGGCAGGTCTTCGATGGCTTTCTTT. It specifies CASSPWTGGRSSMAFF.

This clonotype was picked up many times. The gene calls are TRBV9 and TRBJ2-5, with 9 bases fitting TRBD2. The CDR3 is 16 amino acids. J was trimmed by 1 base and V by 5 bases; bases with no gene match: 9. Germline lookup yields CDR1 SGDLS and CDR2 YYNGEE. This CDR3 is CASSPLSGGPQETQYF. The CDR3 nucleotides read TGTGCCAGCAGTCCCCTCAGCGGGGGGCCCCAAGAGACCCAGTACTTC.

This clonotype was found many times. V and J are TRBV24-1 and TRBJ2-1; TRBD1 is a possible D gene (5 bases). Trimming cost V 9 bases and J 1 base, with 15 bases left between them. The CDR3 length is 15 residues. CDR1 is KGHDR and CDR2 is SFDVKD in the germline V gene. The CDR3 loop is CATGSSGPSYNEQFF. CDR3 in DNA: TGTGCCACCGGCTCTTCAGGGCCTTCCTACAATGAGCAGTTCTTC.

This clonotype showed up many times. V gene TRBV12-3 or TRBV12-4 combines with J gene TRBJ2-3, with 10 bases identical to TRBD2. This CDR3 has 20 amino acids. The ends lost 0 bases at V and 7 bases at J; junction bases unmatched: 19. CDR3 region: CASSLAQGFGSGGPGYTQYF. For the CDR3, the DNA is TGTGCCAGCAGTTTAGCGCAGGGGTTTGGTAGCGGGGGGCCGGGATATACGCAGTATTTT.

This clonotype was counted at least ten times. The chain uses TRBV10-2 and TRBJ1-1; maybe TRBD1 (6 bases). V gave up 3 bases and J gave up 6 bases, with 11 bases separating them. CDR1 is WSHSY, CDR2 SAAADI, per germline. The CDR3 has 13 amino acids. The CDR3 is CASSEGGRSEAFF. The CDR3 DNA follows: TGCGCCAGCAGTGAAGGGGGACGTTCTGAAGCTTTCTTT.

Ten or more counts support this clonotype. The chain employs TRBV5-1 and TRBJ2-1; maybe TRBD1 (5 bases). The V and J ends lost 0 bases and 9 bases respectively, with 16 bases between them. CDR3 size: 15 residues. CDR1 is SGHRS and CDR2 is YFSETQ in the germline V gene. The CDR3 spells CASSLDRSPRGEQFF. The CDR3 DNA is TGCGCCAGCAGCTTGGACAGATCCCCTAGGGGTGAGCAGTTCTTC.

This clonotype was counted at least ten times. Here the CDR3 DNA reads TGTGCCAGCAGTTTAGGAGGGGAGAGGCAGCCCCAGCATTTT. It yields the protein CASSLGGERQPQHF. The chain combines TRBV12-3 or TRBV12-4 with TRBJ1-5; D may be TRBD1 (5 bases). The CDR3 is made up of 14 amino acids. The germline V and J ends were trimmed by 1 base and 7 bases, with 11 bases remaining between them.

This clonotype has ten or more counts. This chain uses TRBV29-1 with TRBJ2-7; no definite D call. From germline, CDR1 is SQVTM and CDR2 ANQGSEA. The V and J ends lost 2 bases and 2 bases respectively, with 4 bases between them. The CDR3 is 11 amino acids. The CDR3 nucleotides are TGCAGCGTTGAAAGGGCCTACGAGCAGTACTTC. It translates to CSVERAYEQYF.

In this sample, this clonotype turned up many times. The chain carries TRBV2 and TRBJ2-2; TRBD2 matches 14 bases. The CDR3 runs to 16 residues. Germline V lookup: CDR1 SNHLY, CDR2 FYNNEI. The V segment lost 10 bases and the J segment 7 bases; nucleotides outside the gene matches: 11. CDR3 in amino acids: CATDSGTSGRIGELFF. The CDR3 bases are TGTGCCACCGACTCCGGGACTAGCGGGAGAATCGGGGAGCTGTTTTTT.

This clonotype occurred many times. This sequence joins TRBV11-3 and TRBJ1-5; weak D call: TRBD1 (6 bases). CDR1 and CDR2 from the germline V gene are SGHNT and YENEEA. V lost 3 bases and J lost 6, with 12 bases in between. This CDR3 region has 14 residues. The CDR3 loop reads CASSFRGSGQPQHF. The CDR3 DNA follows: TGTGCCAGCAGCTTTAGGGGGTCGGGTCAGCCCCAGCATTTT. The full variable domain, with the rest looked up from reference TRBV11-3 and TRBJ1-5, is EAGVVQSPRYKIIEKKQPVAFWCNPISGHNTLYWYLQNLGQGPELLIRYENEEAVDDSQLPKDRFSAERLKGVDSTLKIQPAELGDSAVYLCASSFRGSGQPQHFGDGTRLSIL.

CDR3 protein: CATSFPHGPYYEQYF. In DNA form, the CDR3 reads TGTGCCACCTCCTTCCCCCACGGGCCCTACTACGAGCAGTACTTC. J is TRBJ2-7 and V is TRBV28; D not resolved. Trimming removed 10 bases from V and 3 bases from J, with 22 bases in between. Germline CDR1 and CDR2: MDHEN and SYDVKM. The CDR3 contains 15 residues.